Listed here are 27 T cell receptor beta chains from one sample, sequenced in a study of T cell repertoires in cytomegalovirus infection. TCRdb re-called the reads through MiXCR, storing one row per CDR3 protein. The sample carries over 250,000 distinct CDR3 sequences, roughly 25% recorded once. The sequencing input was PBMCs. The receptors were gathered from a human donor in good health (CMV status not recorded). Some clones in this sample may be carry-over from other donors' samples.

In this sample, this clonotype turned up many times. The junction differs from germline at one of its ends, possibly a read error. This rearrangement joins TRBV7-2 to TRBJ2-5; 11 bases match TRBD1. The CDR3 runs 18 residues. Germline V gives CDR1 SGHTA, CDR2 FQGNSA. The CDR3 here is CASSVARPGQGGLETQYF. CDR3 in DNA: TGTGCCAGCAGCGTAGCCAGGCCGGGACAGGGGGGTTTAGAGACCCAGTACTTC.

The genes are TRBV28 and TRBJ1-1; perhaps TRBD1 as D (5 bases). V gave up 5 bases and J gave up 1 base, with 8 bases separating them. There are 13 residues in the CDR3. Germline V CDR1 and CDR2: MDHEN, SYDVKM. This CDR3 reads CASSTGQNTEAFF. The CDR3 coding sequence is TGTGCCAGCAGTACCGGACAGAACACTGAAGCTTTCTTT.

The chain employs TRBV7-2 and TRBJ2-5; D remains unclear. V lost 4 bases and J lost 1, with 7 bases in between. Germline values: CDR1 SGHTA, CDR2 FQGNSA. CDR3 size: 13 residues. CDR3 bases: TGTGCCAGCAGCTCACCACCCCAAGAGACCCAGTACTTC. Protein: CASSSPPQETQYF. The full variable domain, with the rest looked up from reference TRBV7-2 and TRBJ2-5, is GAGVSQSPSNKVTEKGKDVELRCDPISGHTALYWYRQSLGQGLEFLIYFQGNSAPDKSGLPSDRFSAERTGGSVSTLTIQRTQQEDSAVYLCASSSPPQETQYFGPGTRLLVL.

Ten or more counts support this clonotype. V usage is TRBV27 and J usage is TRBJ1-1; D might be TRBD1 (5 bases). CDR3 length equals 15 residues. V was clipped by 5 bases and J by 1 base, with 14 bases between them. Germline-derived CDR1 and CDR2 are MNHEY and SMNVEV (reference sequence). The CDR3 DNA follows: TGTGCCAGCAGTAGACCGGGACGGGGGAACACTGAAGCTTTCTTT. Encoded protein: CASSRPGRGNTEAFF.

This chain joins TRBV7-9 and TRBJ2-5; TRBD2 agrees at 11 bases. V lost 1 base to trimming and J lost 4 bases; unmatched junction nucleotides: 8. This CDR3 has 17 amino acids. The germline gives CDR1 SEHNR, CDR2 FQNEAQ (reference sequence). DNA of the CDR3: TGTGCCAGCAGCTTAGAGTCCACTAGCGGGGGAAGAGAGACCCAGTACTTC. The encoded protein is CASSLESTSGGRETQYF.

This clonotype was found a few times. The chain has TRBV28 and TRBJ1-2; D may be TRBD1 (5 bases). V lost 8 bases to trimming and J lost 0 bases, with 10 bases between them. Looked up from germline, CDR1 is MDHEN and CDR2 is SYDVKM. The CDR3 has 13 amino acids. The CDR3 here is CASPGPANYGYTF. The CDR3 DNA reads TGTGCCAGCCCGGGGCCAGCTAACTATGGCTACACCTTC.

In this sample, this clonotype turned up a few times. CDR3 loop: CASTMVRERSTDTQYF. CDR3 nucleotide sequence: TGTGCCAGCACCATGGTGCGGGAGCGGAGCACAGATACGCAGTATTTT. The chain is built from TRBV28 and TRBJ2-3; 7 bases are a match to TRBD2. The junction had 10 bases not matched to a gene; V was cut back by 7 bases and J by 0 bases. Germline V lookup: CDR1 MDHEN, CDR2 SYDVKM. CDR3 length equals 16 residues.

Many counts were recorded for this clonotype. The chain joins TRBV7-2 to TRBJ2-4; the D gene is possibly TRBD1 (6 bases). This CDR3 spans 14 amino acids. CDR1 and CDR2 from the germline V gene are SGHTA and FQGNSA. Trimming left V 0 bases short and J 13 bases short, with 16 bases between. The CDR3 is CASSLAGAAPAQYF. The CDR3 region has the DNA TGTGCCAGCAGCTTAGCGGGGGCAGCCCCCGCCCAGTACTTC.

This clonotype was seen ten or more times. The chain is built from TRBV7-3 and TRBJ2-6; D gene uncertain. Trimming pared 0 bases from V and 0 bases from J, leaving 6 bases between. The length of the CDR3 is 16 residues. The V gene's germline CDR1 is SGHTA and CDR2 FQGTGA. The chain's CDR3 is CASSLTTDSGANVLTF. The CDR3 coding sequence is TGTGCCAGCAGCTTAACGACCGACTCTGGGGCCAACGTCCTGACTTTC.

In this sample, this clonotype turned up a few times. V gene TRBV7-8 combines with J gene TRBJ2-7, with 15 nucleotides matching TRBD2. V was clipped by 4 bases and J by 3 bases; unmatched bases: 7. In germline, CDR1 is SGHVS, CDR2 FQNEAQ. This CDR3 is 17 amino acids long. The CDR3 is CASSSKGLAGGIYEQYF. CDR3 nucleotides: TGTGCCAGCAGCTCCAAGGGACTAGCGGGGGGCATCTACGAGCAGTACTTC.

This clonotype showed up many times. V gene TRBV7-6 combines with J gene TRBJ1-1; D is ambiguous. The CDR3 contains 14 residues. V lost 5 bases and J 4 bases, leaving 14 bases between the germline ends. The germline gives CDR1 SGHVS, CDR2 FNYEAQ. This chain's CDR3 is CASSPQPAGTEAFF. CDR3 nucleotides: TGTGCCAGCAGCCCCCAACCCGCAGGCACTGAAGCTTTCTTT.

The J gene is TRBJ2-1, the V gene TRBV5-1; D is possibly TRBD2 (5 bases). Trimming left V 4 bases short and J 5 bases short, with 10 bases between. Per the germline V gene, CDR1 is SGHRS and CDR2 is YFSETQ. There are 13 residues in the CDR3. CDR3 bases: TGCGCCAGCAGCCCGAGGGTTGACAATGAGCAGTTCTTC. Encoded protein: CASSPRVDNEQFF. The full variable domain, in which reference TRBV5-1 and TRBJ2-1 provide the parts outside the CDR3, is KAGVTQTPRYLIKTRGQQVTLSCSPISGHRSVSWYQQTPGQGLQFLFEYFSETQRNKGNFPGRFSGRQFSNSRSEMNVSTLELGDSALYLCASSPRVDNEQFFGPGTRLTVL.

J is TRBJ2-7 and V is TRBV18; possibly TRBD1 for D (6 bases). The CDR3 contains 14 residues. The V end was cut by 5 bases, the J end by 0 bases, with 11 bases between. Germline-derived CDR1 and CDR2 are KGHSH and LQKENI. This CDR3 reads CASSTDSSSYEQYF. For the CDR3, the DNA is TGTGCCAGCTCAACGGACAGTAGCTCCTACGAGCAGTACTTC.

This clonotype was observed a handful of times. This rearrangement joins TRBV11-3 to TRBJ2-3; 10 bases line up with TRBD2. Germline trimming cut 2 bases from V and 4 bases from J; bases unmatched to any gene: 0. The germline V gene has CDR1 SGHNT and CDR2 YENEEA. The CDR3 sequence is 14 residues long. This CDR3 is CASSLSGRADTQYF. The CDR3 region has the DNA TGTGCCAGCAGCTTAAGCGGGAGGGCAGATACGCAGTATTTT.

The rearrangement links TRBV7-1 to TRBJ1-1; D is possibly TRBD1 (5 bases). TRBV7-1 is noted as an ORF with a role that remains uncertain. This CDR3 is 13 amino acids long. The V and J ends lost 7 bases and 5 bases respectively, with 14 bases between them. The CDR3 protein is CASTPRGGTEAFF. The CDR3 DNA follows: TGTGCCAGCACCCCGAGGGGTGGTACTGAAGCTTTCTTT.

V and J are TRBV20-1 and TRBJ1-6; no reliable D call. V was shortened by 3 bases and J by 0 bases, with 9 bases between the two germline ends. The germline gives CDR1 DFQATT, CDR2 SNEGSKA (reference sequence). This CDR3 contains 15 residues. Here the CDR3 reads CSASVTSSYNSPLHF. The CDR3 DNA follows: TGCAGTGCTAGTGTAACCAGCTCCTATAATTCACCCCTCCACTTT.

This clonotype turned up a few times. The chain links TRBV7-9 to TRBJ2-7, with 9 bases fitting TRBD1. J lost 3 bases, V lost 4 bases, and 10 bases had no gene match. The CDR3 runs 16 residues. Germline loops: CDR1 SEHNR, CDR2 FQNEAQ (reference sequence). The CDR3 spells CASSWAGETGGYEQYF. CDR3 sequence (DNA): TGTGCCAGCAGCTGGGCAGGCGAGACAGGGGGCTACGAGCAGTACTTC. The variable domain in full, with the rest retrieved from reference TRBV7-9 and TRBJ2-7, is DTGVSQNPRHKITKRGQNVTFRCDPISEHNRLYWYRQTLGQGPEFLTYFQNEAQLEKSRLLSDRFSAERPKGSFSTLEIQRTEQGDSAMYLCASSWAGETGGYEQYFGPGTRLTVT.

This clonotype was counted only a few times. The J gene is TRBJ1-1, the V gene TRBV7-3; D is unresolved. In germline, CDR1 is SGHTA, CDR2 FQGTGA. This CDR3 spans 14 amino acids. Trimming left V 2 bases short and J 1 base short, with 8 bases between. CDR3 bases: TGTGCCAGCAGCTTAGGAGCGGCGAACACTGAAGCTTTCTTT. Its translation is CASSLGAANTEAFF.

This sequence joins TRBV6-1 and TRBJ2-1; D perhaps matches TRBD2 (5 bases). The V gene lost 1 base and the J gene lost 5 bases, with 15 bases spanning the gap. The CDR3 length is 16 residues. Germline values: CDR1 MNHNS, CDR2 SASEGT. The CDR3 loop reads CASSEGPSGTNNEQFF. The CDR3 DNA sequence: TGTGCCAGCAGTGAAGGCCCCAGCGGAACGAACAATGAGCAGTTCTTC.

The chain employs TRBV7-2 and TRBJ2-5; weak D call: TRBD2 (5 bases). CDR3 length: 13 residues. Trimming left V 5 bases short and J 7 bases short, with 14 bases between. Per the germline V gene, CDR1 is SGHTA and CDR2 is FQGNSA. The CDR3 reads CASSQDYHGTQYF. For the CDR3, the DNA is TGTGCCAGCAGCCAAGACTATCATGGGACCCAGTACTTC.

The J gene is TRBJ2-7, the V gene TRBV2, with TRBD2 matching over 11 bases. The V gene's germline CDR1 is SNHLY and CDR2 FYNNEI. The CDR3 spans 15 residues. Trimming at V came to 6 bases and at J to 0 bases, leaving 4 bases not matched to a gene. The CDR3 protein is CASRFGLAGSYEQYF. Written as DNA, the CDR3 is TGTGCCAGCAGGTTTGGACTAGCGGGCTCCTACGAGCAGTACTTC.

This clonotype was counted ten times or more. V usage is TRBV7-2 and J usage is TRBJ2-3; D unresolved. Germline V lookup: CDR1 SGHTA, CDR2 FQGNSA. The CDR3 consists of 15 residues. V lost 4 bases and J 0 bases, leaving 11 bases between the germline ends. The CDR3 coding sequence is TGTGCCAGCAGCTCCGCGGCCGTAAGCACAGATACGCAGTATTTT. Amino acid sequence: CASSSAAVSTDTQYF.

There are many counts of this clonotype. The CDR3 loop reads CASTPGQGWRNEQFF. The CDR3 DNA reads TGTGCCAGCACCCCCGGACAGGGATGGAGAAATGAGCAGTTCTTC. This sequence joins TRBV28 and TRBJ2-1; 8 bases are a match to TRBD1. CDR3 size: 15 residues. Unmatched junction bases numbered 12, after V lost 7 bases and J lost 7 bases. Germline V gene data show CDR1 as MDHEN and CDR2 as SYDVKM. The variable domain in full, with the rest retrieved from reference TRBV28 and TRBJ2-1, is DVKVTQSSRYLVKRTGEKVFLECVQDMDHENMFWYRQDPGLGLRLIYFSYDVKMKEKGDIPEGYSVSREKKERFSLILESASTNQTSMYLCASTPGQGWRNEQFFGPGTRLTVL.

This clonotype was detected ten times or more. The chain recombines TRBV7-2 with TRBJ2-5; 8 bases match TRBD1. The junction had 4 bases not matched to a gene; V was cut back by 3 bases and J by 4 bases. The CDR3 extends over 14 amino acids. Germline CDR1 reads SGHTA; CDR2 reads FQGNSA. The CDR3 DNA reads as TGTGCCAGCAGCTTCTCCGGACAGGGAGAGACCCAGTACTTC. Its translation: CASSFSGQGETQYF.

This clonotype showed up just a few times. V and J are TRBV28 and TRBJ2-6, with D uncertain. From germline, CDR1 is MDHEN and CDR2 SYDVKM. V lost 11 bases and J lost 1, with 9 bases in between. The CDR3 contains 13 residues. CDR3 sequence: CALKRSGANVLTF. CDR3 DNA sequence: TGTGCCTTGAAAAGGTCTGGGGCCAACGTCCTGACTTTC.

V and J are TRBV7-2 and TRBJ2-1; the D gene is possibly TRBD2 (6 bases). V was shortened by 1 base and J by 5 bases, with 12 bases between the two germline ends. The CDR3 covers 15 residues. CDR1 is SGHTA and CDR2 is FQGNSA in the germline V gene. CDR3 DNA: TGTGCCAGCAGCTTAGACAGAGCGGGCAACAATGAGCAGTTCTTC. The encoded protein is CASSLDRAGNNEQFF.

This clonotype has only a few counts. The chain employs TRBV7-2 and TRBJ2-7; 10 bases match TRBD2. The CDR3 totals 14 residues. Losses at the gene ends were 5 bases for V and 1 base for J; bases not matched to a gene: 2. Germline-derived CDR1 and CDR2 are SGHTA and FQGNSA. The chain's CDR3 is CASSQTSGSYEQYF. For the CDR3, the DNA is TGTGCCAGCAGCCAGACTAGCGGGTCCTACGAGCAGTACTTC. The full variable domain, in which reference TRBV7-2 and TRBJ2-7 provide the parts outside the CDR3, is GAGVSQSPSNKVTEKGKDVELRCDPISGHTALYWYRQSLGQGLEFLIYFQGNSAPDKSGLPSDRFSAERTGGSVSTLTIQRTQQEDSAVYLCASSQTSGSYEQYFGPGTRLTVT.